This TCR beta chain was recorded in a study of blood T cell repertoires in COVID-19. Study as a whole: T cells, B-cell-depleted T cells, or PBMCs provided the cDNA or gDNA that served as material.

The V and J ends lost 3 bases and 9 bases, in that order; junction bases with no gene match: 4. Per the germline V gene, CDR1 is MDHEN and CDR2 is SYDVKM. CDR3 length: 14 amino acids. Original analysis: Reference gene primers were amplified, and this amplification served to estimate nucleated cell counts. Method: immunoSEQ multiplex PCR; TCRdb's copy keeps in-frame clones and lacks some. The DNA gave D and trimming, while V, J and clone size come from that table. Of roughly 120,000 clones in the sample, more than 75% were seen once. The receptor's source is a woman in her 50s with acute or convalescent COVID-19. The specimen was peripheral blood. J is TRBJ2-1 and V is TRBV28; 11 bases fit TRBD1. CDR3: CASSLDRGRVEQFF. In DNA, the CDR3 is TGTGCCAGCAGTTTGGACAGGGGGCGGGTTGAGCAGTTCTTC.